Below are 24 T cell receptor beta chains sequenced from a single sample in a study of identifying expanded T cells in peripheral blood. The assay was immunoSEQ multiplex PCR, and TCRdb's table has in-frame clones only and misses some. The sample comprises some 78,000 clones, around four fifths of which are singletons, and 15% to 20% rests with the top ten. The material sequenced was blood. The receptors stem from a person between 18 and 75 years old in good health.

This sequence joins TRBV6-5 and TRBJ2-5; perhaps TRBD2 as D (7 bases). The CDR3 extends over 16 amino acids. CDR1 is MNHEY, CDR2 SVGAGI, per germline. Trimming pared 2 bases from V and 4 bases from J, leaving 17 bases between. This CDR3 reads CASSYSSGGGGETQYF. DNA for the CDR3: TGTGCCAGCAGTTACAGCTCCGGGGGAGGGGGAGAGACCCAGTACTTC.

This chain connects TRBV28 to TRBJ2-5, with 8 bases lining up with TRBD1. The CDR3 has 14 residues. CDR1 is MDHEN, CDR2 SYDVKM, per germline. V lost 6 bases, J lost 2 bases, and 5 bases stayed unmatched. The CDR3 nucleotides are TGTGCCAGCAGCCCGGACAGGGAGCAAGAGACCCAGTACTTC. Its translation: CASSPDREQETQYF. The full variable domain, with the rest looked up from reference TRBV28 and TRBJ2-5, is DVKVTQSSRYLVKRTGEKVFLECVQDMDHENMFWYRQDPGLGLRLIYFSYDVKMKEKGDIPEGYSVSREKKERFSLILESASTNQTSMYLCASSPDREQETQYFGPGTRLLVL.

The chain links TRBV28 to TRBJ1-3; tentative D call: TRBD1 (5 bases). The CDR3 length is 14 residues. The germline CDR1 and CDR2 sequences are MDHEN and SYDVKM. V lost 11 bases and J lost 2, with 16 bases in between. CDR3 protein: CAATTGTPGNTIYF. CDR3 DNA sequence: TGTGCCGCGACCACCGGGACTCCTGGAAACACCATATATTTT.

This clone has a single count. The gene calls are TRBV30 and TRBJ1-5; 7 nucleotides line up with TRBD1. CDR1 GTSNPN and CDR2 SVGIG come from the germline V gene (reference sequence). The CDR3 is 13 amino acids. Losses at the gene ends were 3 bases for V and 3 bases for J; bases not matched to a gene: 2. CDR3 DNA: TGTGCCTGGAGAGACAGGGACAATCAGCCCCAGCATTTT. This sequence encodes CAWRDRDNQPQHF.

This chain connects TRBV4-1 to TRBJ2-3; the match to TRBD2 covers 10 bases. Losses at the gene ends were 0 bases for V and 2 bases for J; bases not matched to a gene: 8. The CDR3 is 18 amino acids. From germline, CDR1 is MGHRA and CDR2 YSYEKL. Here the CDR3 reads CASSQEKGLAGATDTQYF. CDR3 DNA sequence: TGCGCCAGCAGCCAAGAAAAAGGGCTAGCGGGAGCCACAGATACGCAGTATTTT.

The chain links TRBV2 to TRBJ2-5; D is uncertain. V lost 4 bases and J lost 2, with 11 bases in between. The germline gives CDR1 SNHLY, CDR2 FYNNEI. The CDR3 has 14 amino acids. The CDR3 here is CASSGLVEQETQYF. The CDR3 DNA follows: TGTGCCAGCAGTGGCTTGGTAGAACAAGAGACCCAGTACTTC. The whole variable domain, filled in from reference TRBV2 and TRBJ2-5, reads EPEVTQTPSHQVTQMGQEVILRCVPISNHLYFYWYRQILGQKVEFLVSFYNNEISEKSEIFDDQFSVERPDGSNFTLKIRSTKLEDSAMYFCASSGLVEQETQYFGPGTRLLVL.

The chain employs TRBV29-1 and TRBJ2-1; D call uncertain. V lost 3 bases, J lost 8 bases, and 2 bases lay in between. The CDR3 length is 9 residues. CDR1 and CDR2 (germline): SQVTM, ANQGSEA. This CDR3 is CSVDHEQFF. CDR3 DNA sequence: TGCAGCGTTGATCATGAGCAGTTCTTC.

The chain is built from TRBV7-9 and TRBJ2-3, with TRBD2 matching over 8 bases. Germline V gene lookup returns CDR1 SEHNR and CDR2 FQNEAQ (reference sequence). With V trimmed by 4 bases and J by 2 bases, 8 bases remained unmatched. CDR3 size: 16 residues. CDR3 coding DNA: TGTGCCAGCAGCTCGTGGCGGGAGGACCTCACAGATACGCAGTATTTT. Translation gives CASSSWREDLTDTQYF.

This chain links TRBV5-5 with TRBJ2-7; D possibly corresponds to TRBD1 (5 bases). The CDR3 has 14 amino acids. With 6 bases removed from V and 0 bases from J, the gap between germline ends came to 13 bases. Germline-derived CDR1 and CDR2 are SGHKS and YYEKEE (reference sequence). The CDR3 region is CASTRVLNSYEQYF. The CDR3 coding sequence is TGTGCCAGCACCAGGGTCTTGAACTCCTACGAGCAGTACTTC.

This chain joins TRBV6-5 and TRBJ2-5; D is unresolved. The CDR3 consists of 16 residues. In germline, CDR1 is MNHEY, CDR2 SVGAGI. Trimming stripped 0 bases from V and 7 bases from J, with 18 bases between. For the CDR3, the DNA is TGTGCCAGCAGTTACTCGATAGTCCAGCCTGCCGGGACCCAGTACTTC. Protein sequence: CASSYSIVQPAGTQYF.

This clone has just one count. The CDR3 here is CSVRWLGNYGYTF. In nucleotides, the CDR3 is TGCAGCGTTAGGTGGTTGGGCAACTATGGCTACACCTTC. The rearrangement joins TRBV29-1 to TRBJ1-2; D is unresolved. V lost 5 bases, J lost 2 bases, and 12 bases lay in between. This CDR3 contains 13 residues. From germline, CDR1 is SQVTM and CDR2 ANQGSEA.

CDR3 amino acids: CASMVEPNTGELFF. DNA for the CDR3: TGCGCCAGCATGGTGGAGCCCAACACCGGGGAGCTGTTTTTT. The chain carries TRBV4-3 and TRBJ2-2; D is undetermined. The CDR3 sequence is 14 residues long. The germline gives CDR1 LGHNA, CDR2 YSLEER. The germline V and J ends were trimmed by 7 bases and 2 bases, with 11 bases remaining between them.

The J gene is TRBJ2-5, the V gene TRBV7-9; D perhaps matches TRBD2 (6 bases). Trimming removed 5 bases from V and 5 bases from J, with 12 bases in between. Germline CDR1 reads SEHNR; CDR2 reads FQNEAQ (reference sequence). This CDR3 comprises 13 residues. CDR3 loop: CASSPWGRETQYF. In DNA form, the CDR3 reads TGTGCCAGCAGCCCTTGGGGGAGGGAGACCCAGTACTTC.

V usage is TRBV7-2 and J usage is TRBJ2-2; D remains unclear. Germline lookup yields CDR1 SGHTA and CDR2 FQGNSA. This CDR3 spans 15 amino acids. Deletions cut 1 base from V and 1 base from J, with 7 bases between. CDR3: CASSLDPQNTGELFF. CDR3 nucleotides: TGTGCCAGCAGCTTAGACCCTCAGAACACCGGGGAGCTGTTTTTT. Variable domain in full (rest from reference TRBV7-2 and TRBJ2-2): GAGVSQSPSNKVTEKGKDVELRCDPISGHTALYWYRQSLGQGLEFLIYFQGNSAPDKSGLPSDRFSAERTGGSVSTLTIQRTQQEDSAVYLCASSLDPQNTGELFFGEGSRLTVL.

V usage is TRBV14 and J usage is TRBJ1-3, with D possibly TRBD1 on 5 matching bases. The CDR3 loop spans 15 amino acids. V was pared by 1 base and J by 3 bases, with 10 bases between. Germline V lookup: CDR1 SGHDN, CDR2 FVKESK. CDR3 sequence: CASSQGWGLGNTIYF. The CDR3, as DNA: TGTGCCAGCAGCCAAGGATGGGGACTTGGAAACACCATATATTTT.

The table lists this clone with a few counts. The chain joins TRBV19 to TRBJ1-4; 7 nucleotides match TRBD1. The germline V gene has CDR1 LNHDA and CDR2 SQIVND (reference sequence). Germline trimming cut 4 bases from V and 2 bases from J; bases unmatched to any gene: 4. The CDR3 loop spans 15 amino acids. In DNA, the CDR3 is TGTGCCAGTAGTACCCAGGGGGGGACTAATGAAAAACTGTTTTTT. This encodes CASSTQGGTNEKLFF.

This clone was found a few times. The chain joins TRBV6-5 to TRBJ1-1, with D unclear. The CDR3 sequence is 12 residues long. The ends were cut back, 8 bases at V and 1 base at J, with 8 bases in the middle. Germline loops: CDR1 MNHEY, CDR2 SVGAGI. The CDR3 region has the DNA TGTGCCAGCCGAATCGAGAACACTGAAGCTTTCTTT. Amino acid sequence: CASRIENTEAFF.

The gene calls are TRBV10-3 and TRBJ2-7; 8 bases fit TRBD1. CDR3 length equals 16 residues. The V and J ends lost 2 bases and 1 base, in that order; junction bases with no gene match: 7. Germline CDR1 is ENHRY and CDR2 is SYGVKD. The CDR3 nucleotides read TGTGCCATCAGTGAGCCGGAGGACAGGGCTTCCTACGAGCAGTACTTC. Its translation is CAISEPEDRASYEQYF.

The chain recombines TRBV6-5 with TRBJ2-1, with unresolved D. The CDR3 has 12 amino acids. The germline V and J ends were trimmed by 6 bases and 0 bases, with 3 bases remaining between them. Germline V gives CDR1 MNHEY, CDR2 SVGAGI. In DNA, the CDR3 is TGTGCCAGCAGAAGCTCCTACAATGAGCAGTTCTTC. This codes for CASRSSYNEQFF.

V gene TRBV6-6 combines with J gene TRBJ1-1, with 7 bases identical to TRBD1. V was clipped by 2 bases and J by 3 bases; unmatched bases: 6. The germline gives CDR1 MNHNY, CDR2 SVGAGI (reference sequence). This CDR3 has 15 amino acids. The CDR3 sequence is CASSYVGQGDTEAFF. In nucleotides, the CDR3 is TGTGCCAGCAGTTACGTCGGTCAGGGGGACACTGAAGCTTTCTTT.

V usage is TRBV7-2 and J usage is TRBJ2-1; D is unresolved. V was shortened by 6 bases and J by 10 bases, with 10 bases between the two germline ends. The germline gives CDR1 SGHTA, CDR2 FQGNSA. The CDR3 is 11 amino acids. In DNA, the CDR3 is TGTGCCAGCAGGTGGAAAACGGAGCAGTTCTTC. Translated, it gives CASRWKTEQFF.

The chain couples TRBV9 to TRBJ2-1; the match to TRBD2 covers 10 bases. CDR1 is SGDLS, CDR2 YYNGEE, per germline. V was clipped by 6 bases and J by 3 bases; unmatched bases: 6. The CDR3 extends over 15 amino acids. The CDR3 spells CASTPSGRVYNEQFF. The CDR3 region has the DNA TGTGCCAGCACCCCTAGCGGGAGAGTCTACAATGAGCAGTTCTTC.

The chain is built from TRBV28 and TRBJ2-3; 9 bases are a match to TRBD1. The CDR3 has 14 amino acids. Trimming cost V 5 bases and J 9 bases; bases outside gene matches: 9. Germline assignment: CDR1 MDHEN and CDR2 SYDVKM. The CDR3 protein is CASSAGTGLTTQYF. In nucleotides, the CDR3 is TGTGCCAGCAGTGCCGGGACAGGGCTTACAACGCAGTATTTT.

The V gene is TRBV5-1, the J gene TRBJ2-7; the D call may be TRBD1 or TRBD2 (5 bases each). The CDR3 length is 15 residues. V was cut by 1 base and J by 1 base, with 12 bases left in between. The germline CDR1 and CDR2 sequences are SGHRS and YFSETQ. CDR3 sequence: CASSLFGTASYEQYF. CDR3 nucleotide sequence: TGCGCCAGCAGCTTGTTTGGGACGGCGTCCTACGAGCAGTACTTC.